The next 26 T cell receptor beta chains were all read from a single sample in a study of OX40 agonist ivuxolimab in advanced cancers. Only in-frame clones appear in the TCRdb table, and some are missing; sequencing was by immunoSEQ multiplex PCR. This table has about 77,000 clones, roughly 80% appearing once. The material sequenced was CD4+ or CD8+ T cells sorted from blood, taken in a trial of the OX40 agonist ivuxolimab. Every receptor here comes from an adult with an advanced solid tumor such as melanoma, head and neck, liver or kidney cancer.

This chain uses TRBV4-2 with TRBJ2-7; 8 bases agree with TRBD1. The CDR3 runs 15 residues. The ends lost 1 base at V and 0 bases at J; junction bases unmatched: 2. Germline V CDR1 and CDR2: LGHNA, YNFKEQ. The CDR3 is CASSQGTGSSYEQYF. CDR3 nucleotides: TGTGCCAGCAGCCAAGGGACAGGGAGCTCCTACGAGCAGTACTTC.

This clone has only a few counts. V is TRBV25-1 and J is TRBJ1-1, with 10 bases matching TRBD1. The J segment lost 8 bases and the V segment lost 6 bases, leaving 3 bases of the junction unmatched. The CDR3 spans 12 residues. CDR1 and CDR2 (germline): MGHDK, SYGVNS. The CDR3 DNA reads TGTGCCAGCAGGAGGACAGGGGGAGAAGCTTTCTTT. Encoded protein: CASRRTGGEAFF.

The CDR3 here is CASSPYQGRESETQYF. CDR3 DNA: TGTGCCAGCAGCCCATACCAGGGGAGGGAGTCGGAGACCCAGTACTTC. The chain uses TRBV14 and TRBJ2-5, with D possibly matching TRBD2 (7 bases). V lost 4 bases and J lost 5, with 20 bases in between. Germline CDR1 and CDR2: SGHDN and FVKESK. The CDR3 has 16 residues.

The chain has TRBV27 and TRBJ2-3, with D perhaps TRBD2 (6 bases). CDR3 length: 15 amino acids. The germline V gene encodes CDR1 MNHEY and CDR2 SMNVEV (reference sequence). V lost 6 bases, J lost 4 bases, and 17 bases lay in between. For the CDR3, the DNA is TGTGCCAGCAGCGCTGACCTGTGGGGGGCAGATACGCAGTATTTT. It translates to CASSADLWGADTQYF.

This sequence joins TRBV15 and TRBJ2-2, with D hard to call. The CDR3 runs to 13 residues. The germline gives CDR1 LNHNV, CDR2 YYDKDF (reference sequence). Deletions cut 3 bases from V and 2 bases from J, with 4 bases between. CDR3 coding DNA: TGTGCCACCAGCAGCCCTAACACCGGGGAGCTGTTTTTT. This gives the protein CATSSPNTGELFF.

V is TRBV15 and J is TRBJ1-2; the D is unclear. Trimming removed 0 bases at V and 4 bases at J, with 9 bases between. This CDR3 spans 14 amino acids. Looked up from germline, CDR1 is LNHNV and CDR2 is YYDKDF (reference sequence). The CDR3 protein is CATSRDRMTYGYTF. CDR3 DNA sequence: TGTGCCACCAGCAGAGATCGGATGACCTATGGCTACACCTTC.

V gene TRBV6-1 combines with J gene TRBJ2-3, with D unclear. CDR3 size: 11 residues. Germline V gene lookup returns CDR1 MNHNS and CDR2 SASEGT. V lost 4 bases and J 6 bases, leaving 5 bases between the germline ends. As DNA, the CDR3 is TGTGCCAGCAGTGTCAAGGATACGCAGTATTTT. This sequence encodes CASSVKDTQYF.

This chain joins TRBV7-9 and TRBJ1-2; TRBD1 is a possible D gene (5 bases). The CDR3 sequence is 13 residues long. The germline CDR1 and CDR2 sequences are SEHNR and FQNEAQ (reference sequence). Trimming took 5 bases from V and 1 from J, leaving 8 bases between them. The CDR3 protein is CASSKTVNYGYTF. The CDR3 region has the DNA TGTGCCAGCAGCAAGACAGTTAACTATGGCTACACCTTC.

The rearrangement joins TRBV4-2 to TRBJ2-7; D uncertain. The germline gives CDR1 LGHNA, CDR2 YNFKEQ. CDR3 length equals 16 residues. Between the trimmed V and J ends, which lost 5 bases and 0 bases, there was a span of 17 bases. CDR3 sequence: CASSLAGPLSSYEQYF. In DNA form, the CDR3 reads TGTGCCAGCAGCTTGGCTGGGCCCCTGAGCTCCTACGAGCAGTACTTC.

The chain links TRBV6-6 to TRBJ2-5; tentatively, D is TRBD2 (6 bases). CDR1 and CDR2 (germline): MNHNY, SVGAGI (reference sequence). The CDR3 has 15 amino acids. V was cut by 6 bases and J by 5 bases, with 19 bases left in between. For the CDR3, the DNA is TGTGCCAGCAGGTCACCGGGACGGGCGGGGGAGACCCAGTACTTC. Its translation is CASRSPGRAGETQYF.

The gene calls are TRBV5-4 and TRBJ2-3; TRBD2 agrees at 13 bases. Germline values: CDR1 SGHNT, CDR2 YYREEE (reference sequence). This CDR3 has 16 amino acids. With 5 bases clipped from V and 6 bases from J, the junction kept 9 bases outside the gene matches. In nucleotides, the CDR3 is TGTGCCAGCAGGGGCGGACTAGCGGGAGTATCCGATACGCAGTATTTT. This codes for CASRGGLAGVSDTQYF.

The chain recombines TRBV18 with TRBJ1-4; the D is unclear. The germline V gene has CDR1 KGHSH and CDR2 LQKENI. Trimming pared 6 bases from V and 4 bases from J, leaving 12 bases between. The CDR3 totals 14 residues. DNA for the CDR3: TGTGCCAGCTCCCGCGGCCAGAATAATGAAAAACTGTTTTTT. Amino acid sequence: CASSRGQNNEKLFF.

This clone showed up just once. The V and J genes are TRBV19 and TRBJ1-4; TRBD1 aligns across 7 bases. Losses at the gene ends were 8 bases for V and 4 bases for J; bases not matched to a gene: 4. The CDR3 length is 13 residues. Germline values: CDR1 LNHDA, CDR2 SQIVND (reference sequence). The DNA of the CDR3 is TGTGCCAGTTATGACAGGGATAATGAAAAACTGTTTTTT. Translated, it gives CASYDRDNEKLFF.

V usage is TRBV5-6 and J usage is TRBJ2-1; D perhaps matches TRBD2 (6 bases). This CDR3 is 15 amino acids long. Germline V gene data show CDR1 as SGHDT and CDR2 as YYEEEE. The V end was cut by 4 bases, the J end by 6 bases, with 17 bases between. This chain's CDR3 is CASSPNTGVINEQFF. The CDR3 DNA reads as TGTGCCAGCAGCCCCAACACGGGAGTAATCAATGAGCAGTTCTTC.

CDR3 in amino acids: CASTLTQGFTEAFF. The CDR3 DNA reads TGTGCCAGCACCCTTACACAGGGATTTACTGAAGCTTTCTTT. The chain is built from TRBV7-9 and TRBJ1-1; weak D call: TRBD1 (6 bases). V was trimmed by 7 bases and J by 5 bases, leaving 17 bases between them. This CDR3 has 14 amino acids. Germline lookup yields CDR1 SEHNR and CDR2 FQNEAQ (reference sequence).

V gene TRBV5-1 combines with J gene TRBJ1-4; D not resolved. Trimming removed 5 bases at V and 0 bases at J, with 5 bases between. Germline V gene data show CDR1 as SGHRS and CDR2 as YFSETQ. There are 13 residues in the CDR3. The CDR3 bases are TGCGCCAGCAGTCGTGCAACTAATGAAAAACTGTTTTTT. Encoded protein: CASSRATNEKLFF.

This clone came up once. The germline gene is not matched at one end of the junction; a read error may be the cause. The rearrangement links TRBV5-1 to TRBJ2-5; 7 nucleotides agree with TRBD2. The length of the CDR3 is 16 residues. Germline values: CDR1 SGHRS, CDR2 YFSETQ. The CDR3 protein is CASGLGSGAFQETQYF. The CDR3 DNA reads TGCGCCAGCGGCTTGGGGAGCGGGGCGTTCCAAGAGACCCAGTACTTC.

In DNA form, the CDR3 reads TGTGCCAGCAGTGCCGGACAGTTCCCCGACTACGAGCCCCAGCATTTT. The encoded protein is CASSAGQFPDYEPQHF. The V gene is TRBV25-1, the J gene TRBJ1-5; weak D call: TRBD1 (6 bases). Looked up from germline, CDR1 is MGHDK and CDR2 is SYGVNS. This CDR3 region has 16 residues. Trimming shortened V by 4 bases and J by 8 bases, and 21 bases separated the two germline ends.

CDR3 loop: CASKPGQGVTNEQYF. CDR3 coding DNA: TGCGCCAGCAAACCCGGACAGGGGGTTACTAACGAGCAGTACTTC. The rearrangement uses TRBV5-1 and TRBJ2-7; 10 bases align to TRBD1. The germline V gene has CDR1 SGHRS and CDR2 YFSETQ. V was pared by 6 bases and J by 5 bases, with 11 bases of the junction left unmatched. The CDR3 contains 15 residues. Complete variable domain (other parts from reference TRBV5-1 and TRBJ2-7): KAGVTQTPRYLIKTRGQQVTLSCSPISGHRSVSWYQQTPGQGLQFLFEYFSETQRNKGNFPGRFSGRQFSNSRSEMNVSTLELGDSALYLCASKPGQGVTNEQYFGPGTRLTVT.

The V call is TRBV29-1, the J call TRBJ2-2; 13 nucleotides line up with TRBD2. V was pared by 5 bases and J by 8 bases, with 5 bases of the junction left unmatched. CDR3 size: 14 residues. Germline CDR1 SQVTM, CDR2 ANQGSEA. The DNA of the CDR3 is TGCAGCGTTAGCGGGACTAGCGGGAAAGGGGAGCTGTTTTTT. This gives the protein CSVSGTSGKGELFF.

The chain links TRBV5-4 to TRBJ2-3, with a tentative D call TRBD2 (7 bases). Between the trimmed V and J ends, which lost 0 bases and 2 bases, there was a span of 10 bases. CDR1 and CDR2 (germline): SGHNT, YYREEE (reference sequence). The CDR3 covers 15 residues. The CDR3 here is CASSLGGGVTDTQYF. The CDR3, as DNA: TGTGCCAGCAGCTTGGGGGGGGGCGTCACAGATACGCAGTATTTT.

For this clone: This may come from a read error, since a much larger clone is one base off. The rearrangement links TRBV5-1 to TRBJ1-1; TRBD1 might be the D (6 bases). V lost 3 bases and J 10 bases, leaving 16 bases between the germline ends. Germline-derived CDR1 and CDR2 are SGHRS and YFSETQ. This CDR3 has 13 residues. DNA for the CDR3: TGCGCCAGCAGCTCCAGGGGAGGGGGTTTAGCTTTCTTT. This gives the protein CASSSRGGGLAFF. Complete variable domain (other parts from reference TRBV5-1 and TRBJ1-1): KAGVTQTPRYLIKTRGQQVTLSCSPISGHRSVSWYQQTPGQGLQFLFEYFSETQRNKGNFPGRFSGRQFSNSRSEMNVSTLELGDSALYLCASSSRGGGLAFFGQGTRLTVV.

The CDR3 reads CAWTTTGDGTQYF. The CDR3 DNA sequence: TGTGCCTGGACCACGACCGGGGACGGGACCCAGTACTTC. The rearrangement links TRBV30 to TRBJ2-5; either TRBD1 or TRBD2 may fit D (5 bases each). V lost 4 bases, J lost 7 bases, and 16 bases lay in between. Germline V gene lookup returns CDR1 GTSNPN and CDR2 SVGIG (reference sequence). The CDR3 sequence is 13 residues long. Complete variable domain (other parts from reference TRBV30 and TRBJ2-5): SQTIHQWPATLVQPVGSPLSLECTVEGTSNPNLYWYRQAAGRGLQLLFYSVGIGQISSEVPQNLSASRPQDRQFILSSKKLLLSDSGFYLCAWTTTGDGTQYFGPGTRLLVL.

As for this clone: The identical CDR3 is also encoded by other nucleotide sequences in the sample. The gene calls are TRBV27 and TRBJ1-5; a possible D gene is TRBD1 (5 bases). From germline, CDR1 is MNHEY and CDR2 SMNVEV (reference sequence). Trimming removed 1 base at V and 7 bases at J, with 14 bases between. This CDR3 contains 15 residues. The CDR3 here is CASSLWGGGGQPQHF. The CDR3 region has the DNA TGTGCCAGCAGTTTATGGGGCGGGGGAGGCCAGCCCCAGCATTTT.

The rearrangement joins TRBV13 to TRBJ1-1; a possible D gene is TRBD1 (5 bases). Trimming took off 5 bases at V and 8 bases at J, with 9 bases between the two ends. Germline V gene lookup returns CDR1 PRHDT and CDR2 FYEKMQ (reference sequence). The CDR3 is made up of 11 amino acids. The DNA of the CDR3 is TGTGCCAGCAGCCGCGGGACGGAAGCTTTCTTT. It translates to CASSRGTEAFF.

The chain carries TRBV18 and TRBJ1-2, with D unresolved. The V gene's germline CDR1 is KGHSH and CDR2 LQKENI. V was cut by 4 bases and J by 4 bases, with 10 bases left in between. The length of the CDR3 is 13 residues. CDR3 sequence reads: CASSLDPSYGYTF. The CDR3 region has the DNA TGTGCCAGCTCACTCGACCCTTCCTATGGCTACACCTTC.